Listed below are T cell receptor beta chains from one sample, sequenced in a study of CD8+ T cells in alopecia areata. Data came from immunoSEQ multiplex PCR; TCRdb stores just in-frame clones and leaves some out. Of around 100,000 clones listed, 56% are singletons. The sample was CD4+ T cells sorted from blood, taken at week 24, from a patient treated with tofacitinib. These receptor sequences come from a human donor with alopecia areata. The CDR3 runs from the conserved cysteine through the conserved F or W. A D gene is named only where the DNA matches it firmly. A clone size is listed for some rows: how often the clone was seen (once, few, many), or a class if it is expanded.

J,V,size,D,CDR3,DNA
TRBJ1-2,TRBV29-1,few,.,CSAWLPNNYGYTF,TGCAGCGCGTGGCTACCCAACAACTATGGCTACACCTTC
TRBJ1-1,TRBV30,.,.,CASGGSRGREAFF,TGTGCCTCGGGGGGCTCCCGGGGCCGGGAAGCTTTCTTT
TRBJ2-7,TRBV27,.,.,CASSPLLAYEQYF,TGTGCCAGCAGTCCCCTTCTAGCCTACGAGCAGTACTTC
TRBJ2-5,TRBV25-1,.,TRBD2,CASSKGAGGYETQYF,TGTGCCAGCAGTAAGGGAGCGGGGGGTTACGAGACCCAGTACTTC
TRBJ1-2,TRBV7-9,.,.,CARGEGPYGYTF,TGTGCCAGAGGCGAGGGCCCCTATGGCTACACCTTC
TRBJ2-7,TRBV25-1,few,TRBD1,CASSQTGTGYEQYF,TGTGCCAGCAGCCAGACCGGGACAGGCTACGAGCAGTACTTC
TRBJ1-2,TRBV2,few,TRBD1,CASGGTGGNFNYGYTF,TGTGCCAGCGGAGGGACAGGGGGAAACTTTAACTATGGCTACACCTTC
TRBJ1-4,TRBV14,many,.,CASSQDREKLFF,TGTGCCAGCAGCCAAGATCGTGAAAAACTGTTTTTT
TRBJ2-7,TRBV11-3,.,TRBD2,CASSPGLAGGNYEQYF,TGTGCCAGCAGCCCGGGACTAGCGGGGGGTAACTACGAGCAGTACTTC
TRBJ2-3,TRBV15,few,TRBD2,CATRASGGDTQYF,TGTGCCACCAGGGCTAGCGGTGGAGATACGCAGTATTTT
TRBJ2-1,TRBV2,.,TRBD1,CASKRDRLLNEQFF,TGTGCCAGCAAACGGGACAGGCTTTTGAATGAGCAGTTCTTC
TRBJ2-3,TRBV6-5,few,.,CASMKDTQYF,TGTGCCAGCATGAAGGATACGCAGTATTTT
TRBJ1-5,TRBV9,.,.,CASSVERGGQPQHF,TGTGCCAGCAGCGTAGAACGGGGTGGTCAGCCCCAGCATTTT
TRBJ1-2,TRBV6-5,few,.,CASRDTLQGYGYTF,TGTGCCAGCAGAGACACCCTCCAGGGATATGGCTACACCTTC
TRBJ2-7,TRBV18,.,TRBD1,CASSPGTGVYEQYF,TGTGCCAGCTCACCCGGGACAGGGGTCTACGAGCAGTACTTC
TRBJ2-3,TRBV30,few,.,CAWSNQDTQYF,TGTGCCTGGAGCAATCAAGATACGCAGTATTTT
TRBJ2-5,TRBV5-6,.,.,CASSFRDGQETQYF,TGTGCCAGCAGTTTCCGGGACGGGCAAGAGACCCAGTACTTC
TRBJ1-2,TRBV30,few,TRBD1,CAWRSKQGNYGYTF,TGTGCCTGGAGGTCTAAACAGGGGAACTATGGCTACACCTTC
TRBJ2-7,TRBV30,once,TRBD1,CAWIAGLGQPSSYEQYF,TGTGCCTGGATCGCTGGGCTGGGACAGCCAAGCTCCTACGAGCAGTACTTC
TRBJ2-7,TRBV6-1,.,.,CASSEQGHGIKPYEQYF,TGTGCCAGCAGTGAGCAGGGCCATGGCATTAAACCCTACGAGCAGTACTTC
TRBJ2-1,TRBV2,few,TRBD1,CASSTGGREQFF,TGTGCCAGCAGTACAGGGGGCCGTGAGCAGTTCTTC
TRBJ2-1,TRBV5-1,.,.,CASSLGVDRLGYNEQFF,TGCGCCAGCAGCTTGGGCGTTGATCGGTTGGGTTACAATGAGCAGTTCTTC
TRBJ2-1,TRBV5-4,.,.,CASSSRGGYNEQFF,TGTGCCAGCAGCTCGCGAGGGGGGTACAATGAGCAGTTCTTC
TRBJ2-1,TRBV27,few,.,CASSFPGGPEQFF,TGTGCCAGCAGTTTTCCCGGGGGCCCTGAGCAGTTCTTC
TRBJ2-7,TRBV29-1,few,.,CSAETGFVQYF,TGCAGCGCGGAGACAGGTTTTGTGCAGTACTTC
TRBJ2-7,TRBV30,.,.,CAWASSGLSYEQYF,TGTGCCTGGGCCTCCAGCGGGCTCTCCTACGAGCAGTACTTC
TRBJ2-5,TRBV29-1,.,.,CSSTSPGHSKTQYF,TGCAGCTCCACATCTCCGGGACATTCAAAGACCCAGTACTTC
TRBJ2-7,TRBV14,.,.,CASSQENSYEQYF,TGTGCCAGCAGCCAAGAAAACTCCTACGAGCAGTACTTC
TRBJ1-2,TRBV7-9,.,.,CASSLRTEGGYTF,TGTGCCAGCAGCTTAAGAACGGAGGGTGGCTACACCTTC
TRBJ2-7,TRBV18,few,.,CASSPPGRGTYEQYF,TGTGCCAGCTCACCACCGGGACGGGGGACCTACGAGCAGTACTTC
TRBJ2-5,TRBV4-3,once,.,CASSPGLLQETQYF,TGCGCCAGCAGCCCCGGACTCCTCCAAGAGACCCAGTACTTC
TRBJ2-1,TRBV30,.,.,CAWSEGRAQFF,TGTGCCTGGAGTGAGGGGCGGGCGCAGTTCTTC
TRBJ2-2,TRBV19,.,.,CASSIRRQEAGELFF,TGTGCCAGTAGTATCCGCCGACAGGAGGCCGGGGAGCTGTTTTTT
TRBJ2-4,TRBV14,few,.,CASSQVDIQYF,TGTGCCAGCAGCCAAGTAGACATTCAGTACTTC
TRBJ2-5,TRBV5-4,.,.,CASSGQETQYF,TGTGCCAGCAGCGGACAAGAGACCCAGTACTTC
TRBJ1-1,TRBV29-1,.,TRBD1,CSVADRGNTEAFF,TGCAGCGTCGCTGACAGGGGTAACACTGAAGCTTTCTTT
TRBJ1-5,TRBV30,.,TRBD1,CAWSPDRARASNQPQHF,TGTGCCTGGAGTCCCGACAGGGCGAGGGCTAGCAATCAGCCCCAGCATTTT
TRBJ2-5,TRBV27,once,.,CASTRTVGPWETQYF,TGTGCCAGCACTCGGACAGTCGGTCCGTGGGAGACCCAGTACTTC
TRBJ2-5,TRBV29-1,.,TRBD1,CSVDRGAQTQYF,TGCAGCGTCGACAGGGGAGCGCAGACCCAGTACTTC
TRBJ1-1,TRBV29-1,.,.,CSAGARSTEAFF,TGCAGCGCCGGGGCGCGCAGCACTGAAGCTTTCTTT
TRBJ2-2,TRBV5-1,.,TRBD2,CASSPGTSGGFTGELFF,TGCGCCAGCAGCCCAGGGACTAGCGGGGGCTTCACCGGGGAGCTGTTTTTT
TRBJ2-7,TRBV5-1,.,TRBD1,CASSKGQRYEQYF,TGCGCCAGCAGCAAGGGACAGCGGTACGAGCAGTACTTC
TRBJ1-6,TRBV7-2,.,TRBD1,CASSSGTGGLSPLHF,TGTGCCAGCAGCTCCGGGACAGGGGGCTTATCACCCCTCCACTTT
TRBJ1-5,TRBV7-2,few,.,CASSPGGAGSEEPQHF,TGTGCCAGCAGCCCGGGGGGGGCAGGAAGTGAGGAGCCCCAGCATTTT
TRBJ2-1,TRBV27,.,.,CASGPARGAWYEQFF,TGTGCCAGCGGACCGGCCAGGGGAGCTTGGTATGAGCAGTTCTTC